The source of this T cell receptor beta chain is a study of beta chain features in type 1 diabetes. The isolated RNA, all of it, was reverse transcribed, so expressed TCRB transcripts were what got sequenced. Repertoires were generated with immunoSEQ multiplex PCR, while TCRdb's copy carries only in-frame clones and drops some. The sample lists about 200,000 clones, about a tenth seen once, with 1% to 1.5% in the top ten. The authors sorted CD4+ naive, central memory, regulatory and stem cell-like memory cells via CD45RO/CCR7/CD25/CD127/CD95/CD27. Study-wide points: Among all four CD4+ subsets, Type 1 diabetes patients had TCRB CDR3s that were moderately but significantly shorter. VDJ junctions from type 1 diabetes patients carried fewer insertions and larger deletions.

A note on this clone: Its specificity is not known. Additional DNA sequences in this sample encode the identical CDR3.

Trimming left V 1 base short and J 1 base short, with 4 bases between. CDR1 is SEHNR and CDR2 is FQNEAQ in the germline V gene (reference sequence). This CDR3 is 13 amino acids long. The chain is built from TRBV7-9 and TRBJ1-1; D not certain. The TCR originated in a man aged 18 to 29 in good health. Sequenced: central memory CD4+ T cells from blood. The CDR3 here is CASSLVENTEAFF. The CDR3 region has the DNA TGTGCCAGCAGCTTAGTAGAGAACACTGAAGCTTTCTTT.